One sample yielded the 15 T cell receptor beta chains listed below, sequenced in a study of blood T cell repertoires in COVID-19. Clones were read by immunoSEQ multiplex PCR, and TCRdb kept only the in-frame ones, dropping some. The data contain around 130,000 clones, over 85% of them seen just once; the ten biggest clones take up 4% to 5%. Source material: peripheral blood. These receptors were taken from a man aged 55 to 70 with COVID-19, enrolled during active disease.

The chain is built from TRBV5-1 and TRBJ2-1; D not resolved. CDR1 and CDR2 from the germline V gene are SGHRS and YFSETQ. CDR3 length: 16 amino acids. V lost 0 bases and J 0 bases, leaving 10 bases between the germline ends. CDR3 amino acids: CASSLVAYSSYNEQFF. The DNA for the CDR3 is TGCGCCAGCAGCTTGGTGGCGTACAGCTCCTACAATGAGCAGTTCTTC.

This sequence joins TRBV12-2 and TRBJ2-3; the DNA was not used to check the table's D call, TRBD1. TRBV12-2 is noted as a pseudogene. The CDR3 length is 15 residues. The CDR3 spells CASRLGGQVTDTQYF. The CDR3 bases are TGTGCAAGTCGCTTAGGTGGACAGGTCACAGATACGCAGTATTTT.

The rearrangement joins TRBV5-1 to TRBJ2-3; D may be TRBD2 (5 bases). The CDR3 runs 15 residues. Germline CDR1 SGHRS, CDR2 YFSETQ. Trimming pared 0 bases from V and 0 bases from J, leaving 8 bases between. CDR3 in amino acids: CASSLDGGSTDTQYF. DNA for the CDR3: TGCGCCAGCAGCTTGGACGGCGGGAGCACAGATACGCAGTATTTT.

The chain links TRBV27 to TRBJ1-4, with D maybe TRBD1 (6 bases). This CDR3 comprises 14 residues. V was shortened by 4 bases and J by 7 bases, with 13 bases between the two germline ends. Germline-derived CDR1 and CDR2 are MNHEY and SMNVEV (reference sequence). The chain's CDR3 is CASSSGQGSEKLFF. In DNA form, the CDR3 reads TGTGCCAGCAGTTCGGGGCAGGGGAGTGAAAAACTGTTTTTT.

The chain couples TRBV6-5 to TRBJ1-2; TRBD1 matches at 7 bases. CDR1 is MNHEY, CDR2 SVGAGI, per germline. Unmatched junction bases numbered 4, after V lost 2 bases and J lost 1 base. The CDR3 covers 15 residues. The CDR3 DNA sequence: TGTGCCAGCAGTTACGTCCGGGACAGTAACTATGGCTACACCTTC. Protein sequence: CASSYVRDSNYGYTF.

This clone was observed a few times. The V and J genes are TRBV6-1 and TRBJ1-1, with unresolved D. Trimming removed 2 bases from V and 11 bases from J, with 9 bases in between. The CDR3 totals 11 residues. The V gene's germline CDR1 is MNHNS and CDR2 SASEGT. The CDR3 DNA reads TGTGCCAGCAGTGAAAGCATCGGGGCTTTCTTT. Its protein product is CASSESIGAFF.

J is TRBJ2-3 and V is TRBV6-1; TRBD1 aligns across 9 bases. Per germline, CDR1 MNHNS and CDR2 SASEGT. CDR3 length: 16 residues. J was trimmed by 0 bases and V by 3 bases; bases with no gene match: 4. The CDR3 loop is CASSEYRGQSTDTQYF. CDR3 sequence (DNA): TGTGCCAGCAGTGAGTACAGGGGGCAAAGCACAGATACGCAGTATTTT.

The chain joins TRBV5-1 to TRBJ2-1; 10 bases fit TRBD2. This CDR3 has 15 amino acids. After removal of 4 bases from V and 5 bases from J, the junction contained 6 bases not matched to a gene. Germline CDR1 is SGHRS and CDR2 is YFSETQ. CDR3: CASSVGLAEDNEQFF. The CDR3 nucleotides are TGCGCCAGCAGCGTTGGACTAGCGGAGGACAATGAGCAGTTCTTC.

The J gene is TRBJ2-3, the V gene TRBV11-2, with D possibly being TRBD2 (5 bases). Germline values: CDR1 SGHAT, CDR2 FQNNGV. The CDR3 contains 14 residues. V lost 3 bases to trimming and J lost 3 bases, with 10 bases between them. The CDR3 region is CASSFRRRTDTQYF. The DNA of the CDR3 is TGTGCCAGCAGCTTTAGGAGGAGGACAGATACGCAGTATTTT.

This clone was picked up one time. The rearrangement uses TRBV7-2 and TRBJ2-7; D remains ambiguous. The CDR3 runs 14 residues. CDR1 is SGHTA, CDR2 FQGNSA, per germline. V lost 4 bases and J lost 3, with 13 bases in between. DNA of the CDR3: TGTGCCAGCAGCTCCCCGGGTAACTACTACGAGCAGTACTTC. This gives the protein CASSSPGNYYEQYF.

DNA of the CDR3: TGTGCCAGCTCACCGACGGACTCCACAGATACGCAGTATTTT. Protein product: CASSPTDSTDTQYF. V is TRBV18 and J is TRBJ2-3, with D tentatively TRBD2 (5 bases). From germline, CDR1 is KGHSH and CDR2 LQKENI. V was cut by 3 bases and J by 2 bases, with 9 bases left in between. The CDR3 covers 14 residues.

The chain carries TRBV5-1 and TRBJ2-1; 16 bases are a match to TRBD2. There are 17 residues in the CDR3. Germline assignment: CDR1 SGHRS and CDR2 YFSETQ. With 1 base clipped from V and 7 bases from J, the junction kept 5 bases outside the gene matches. CDR3 residues: CASSLYPGLAGGNEQFF. CDR3 coding DNA: TGCGCCAGCAGCTTGTACCCGGGACTAGCGGGGGGGAATGAGCAGTTCTTC.

The rearrangement joins TRBV6-5 to TRBJ1-2; TRBD1 matches 11 bases. After removal of 7 bases from V and 8 bases from J, the junction contained 6 bases not matched to a gene. The CDR3 spans 13 residues. Per germline, CDR1 MNHEY and CDR2 SVGAGI. The CDR3 DNA sequence: TGTGCCAGCACCCTGAGGACAGGGGGCGGCTACACCTTC. Translating gives CASTLRTGGGYTF.

CDR3 region: CSPTRGNTGELFF. The CDR3 bases are TGCAGCCCAACCCGCGGGAACACCGGGGAGCTGTTTTTT. This rearrangement joins TRBV29-1 to TRBJ2-2; the D is unclear. Per the germline V gene, CDR1 is SQVTM and CDR2 is ANQGSEA. This CDR3 has 13 amino acids. V was shortened by 8 bases and J by 1 base, with 11 bases between the two germline ends.

V gene TRBV29-1 combines with J gene TRBJ1-2; 12 nucleotides match TRBD1. V trimming: 6 bases; J trimming: 4 bases; junction bases outside the gene matches: 12. Per the germline V gene, CDR1 is SQVTM and CDR2 is ANQGSEA. This CDR3 is built from 16 residues. CDR3 in DNA: TGCAGCGTGACCGGGACAGGGGGCGAATGGGGCTATGGCTACACCTTC. Translation gives CSVTGTGGEWGYGYTF.